The 14 T cell receptor beta chains listed next were all sequenced from one sample in a study of CD8 T cells in Susac syndrome. Reverse transcription used roughly 0.5 to 1 ug RNA and random hexamers. TCRdb reprocessed the immunoSEQ multiplex PCR reads via MiXCR and lists one record per CDR3 protein. This sample has some 220,000 distinct CDR3 sequences, with about 95% found just once. The source material was CD4+ T cells from PBMCs. The receptors were gathered from a human donor with multiple sclerosis.

The chain couples TRBV29-1 to TRBJ1-2; D might be TRBD1 (5 bases). The CDR3 contains 12 residues. Germline CDR1 reads SQVTM; CDR2 reads ANQGSEA. V lost 8 bases, J lost 0 bases, and 10 bases lay in between. The DNA of the CDR3 is TGCAGCTCCGGGGCAGCTAACTATGGCTACACCTTC. Translating gives CSSGAANYGYTF. Combining the CDR3 with reference TRBV29-1 and TRBJ1-2 gives the whole variable domain SAVISQKPSRDICQRGTSLTIQCQVDSQVTMMFWYRQQPGQSLTLIATANQGSEATYESGFVIDKFPISRPNLTFSTLTVSNMSPEDSSIYLCSSGAANYGYTFGSGTRLTVV.

The V call is TRBV9, the J call TRBJ2-1; possible D gene TRBD1, 6 bases. Trimming took off 0 bases at V and 10 bases at J, with 11 bases between the two ends. CDR3 length: 13 amino acids. Per the germline V gene, CDR1 is SGDLS and CDR2 is YYNGEE. The CDR3: CASSVVATGEQFF. The CDR3 DNA sequence: TGTGCCAGCAGCGTAGTAGCGACAGGAGAGCAGTTCTTC.

J is TRBJ2-5 and V is TRBV9, with D possibly TRBD2 on 6 matching bases. Between the trimmed V and J ends, which lost 0 bases and 4 bases, there was a span of 13 bases. Germline-derived CDR1 and CDR2 are SGDLS and YYNGEE. The CDR3 has 15 residues. The DNA of the CDR3 is TGTGCCAGCAGCGTAGTGGGGCAGGGAGGAGAGACCCAGTACTTC. Protein sequence: CASSVVGQGGETQYF.

V gene TRBV27 combines with J gene TRBJ1-5; D remains unclear. The CDR3 has 16 amino acids. Germline V lookup: CDR1 MNHEY, CDR2 SMNVEV (reference sequence). Trimming left V 6 bases short and J 0 bases short, with 15 bases between. CDR3 bases: TGTGCCAGCAGCCATACCCGAGGGTATAGCAATCAGCCCCAGCATTTT. It encodes CASSHTRGYSNQPQHF.

DNA for the CDR3: TGTGCCAGCAGTTTATCTCTGGGAGCGGGAGGGCCGGGTGAGCAGTTCTTC. It encodes CASSLSLGAGGPGEQFF. The gene calls are TRBV28 and TRBJ2-1; 10 bases align to TRBD2. The CDR3 has 17 amino acids. The germline CDR1 and CDR2 sequences are MDHEN and SYDVKM. The J segment lost 9 bases and the V segment lost 1 base, leaving 12 bases of the junction unmatched.

The CDR3 sequence is CAWSVPGLSGNTIYF. For the CDR3, the DNA is TGTGCCTGGAGTGTACCCGGTCTTTCTGGAAACACCATATATTTT. The V call is TRBV30, the J call TRBJ1-3; D uncertain. This CDR3 has 15 amino acids. V was clipped by 0 bases and J by 1 base, with 10 bases between them. In germline, CDR1 is GTSNPN, CDR2 SVGIG (reference sequence).

The chain links TRBV9 to TRBJ2-1, with 11 nucleotides matching TRBD2. Germline V CDR1 and CDR2: SGDLS, YYNGEE. The CDR3 runs to 17 residues. Trimming removed 0 bases from V and 8 bases from J; junction bases left unmatched: 10. The CDR3 DNA reads as TGTGCCAGCAGCGTAGCAGCAACTAGCGGGGGTGTCGATGAGCAGTTCTTC. Its protein product is CASSVAATSGGVDEQFF.

This CDR3 is CASRRGLAVFQETQYF. As DNA, the CDR3 is TGTGCCAGCAGACGAGGACTAGCGGTTTTCCAAGAGACCCAGTACTTC. V usage is TRBV7-2 and J usage is TRBJ2-5; 10 bases align to TRBD2. V shed 6 bases, J shed 1 base, and the junction held 8 bases outside the gene matches. The CDR3 sequence is 16 residues long. Per the germline V gene, CDR1 is SGHTA and CDR2 is FQGNSA.

This chain joins TRBV3-1 and TRBJ2-2; no clear D gene. The V gene's germline CDR1 is LGHDT and CDR2 YNNKEL (reference sequence). Trimming took 0 bases from V and 2 from J, leaving 10 bases between them. This CDR3 has 16 residues. In DNA, the CDR3 is TGTGCCAGCAGCCAAGATCGGACCCTAAACACCGGGGAGCTGTTTTTT. This encodes CASSQDRTLNTGELFF. Using reference TRBV3-1 and TRBJ2-2 for the parts outside the CDR3, the full variable domain is DTAVSQTPKYLVTQMGNDKSIKCEQNLGHDTMYWYKQDSKKFLKIMFSYNNKELIINETVPNRFSPKSPDKAHLNLHINSLELGDSAVYFCASSQDRTLNTGELFFGEGSRLTVL.

This clonotype was picked up one time. The chain has TRBV27 and TRBJ1-4; D unclear. This CDR3 spans 12 amino acids. Germline V gene sequence: CDR1 MNHEY, CDR2 SMNVEV (reference sequence). Trimming took 11 bases from V and 5 from J, leaving 12 bases between them. CDR3 amino acids: CALPGGNEKLFF. CDR3 sequence (DNA): TGTGCCCTCCCAGGAGGCAATGAAAAACTGTTTTTT.

The chain couples TRBV30 to TRBJ1-2, with D perhaps matching TRBD1 (5 bases). V was pared by 2 bases and J by 6 bases, with 16 bases between. Germline V gene sequence: CDR1 GTSNPN, CDR2 SVGIG (reference sequence). The CDR3 is 14 amino acids. The CDR3 loop is CAWSQHGTIHGYTF. DNA of the CDR3: TGTGCCTGGAGTCAACACGGGACTATCCATGGCTACACCTTC. The variable domain in full, with the rest retrieved from reference TRBV30 and TRBJ1-2, is SQTIHQWPATLVQPVGSPLSLECTVEGTSNPNLYWYRQAAGRGLQLLFYSVGIGQISSEVPQNLSASRPQDRQFILSSKKLLLSDSGFYLCAWSQHGTIHGYTFGSGTRLTVV.

This chain uses TRBV14 with TRBJ2-1; D uncertain. V gave up 0 bases and J gave up 8 bases, with 11 bases separating them. This CDR3 region has 14 residues. Germline CDR1 reads SGHDN; CDR2 reads FVKESK. CDR3 nucleotide sequence: TGTGCCAGCAGCCAAGATTTGGCTCCCGATGAGCAGTTCTTC. It translates to CASSQDLAPDEQFF.

This clonotype has a single count. The CDR3 sequence: CASSYPGGTYEQYF. In DNA, the CDR3 is TGTGCCAGCAGCTACCCGGGGGGCACCTACGAGCAGTACTTC. This chain links TRBV3-1 with TRBJ2-7; tentative D call: TRBD2 (7 bases). The V gene's germline CDR1 is LGHDT and CDR2 YNNKEL (reference sequence). The CDR3 runs 14 residues. V lost 5 bases and J lost 2, with 13 bases in between.

The V gene is TRBV25-1, the J gene TRBJ2-3, with 8 bases matching TRBD1. The ends lost 8 bases at V and 2 bases at J; junction bases unmatched: 9. Germline V CDR1 and CDR2: MGHDK, SYGVNS. The CDR3 length is 15 residues. The CDR3 sequence is CASYGQGHNTDTQYF. The CDR3 nucleotides read TGTGCCAGCTACGGACAGGGCCATAACACAGATACGCAGTATTTT.